This T cell receptor (beta chain) is from a study of blood T cell repertoires in COVID-19. In the authors' workflow: Estimation of nucleated cell counts was performed using reference gene primer amplification. Libraries were prepared by immunoSEQ multiplex PCR; TCRdb keeps only in-frame clonotypes and omits some of them. V and J calls and clone size follow that table, whereas D and trimming were derived from the DNA. This sample has about 210,000 clones, with roughly 82% found just once. This clone was seen once. The TCR sequence derives from a woman aged 40 to 50 with acute or convalescent COVID-19. What was sequenced was peripheral blood.

DNA for the CDR3: TGTGCCAGCAGCTCTAGCGGGAGCAGCACAGATACGCAGTATTTT. Amino acid sequence: CASSSSGSSTDTQYF. This chain links TRBV5-4 with TRBJ2-3; 10 bases map to TRBD2. This CDR3 is built from 15 residues. The germline V gene encodes CDR1 SGHNT and CDR2 YYREEE (reference sequence). V lost 3 bases to trimming and J lost 0 bases; unmatched junction nucleotides: 1.